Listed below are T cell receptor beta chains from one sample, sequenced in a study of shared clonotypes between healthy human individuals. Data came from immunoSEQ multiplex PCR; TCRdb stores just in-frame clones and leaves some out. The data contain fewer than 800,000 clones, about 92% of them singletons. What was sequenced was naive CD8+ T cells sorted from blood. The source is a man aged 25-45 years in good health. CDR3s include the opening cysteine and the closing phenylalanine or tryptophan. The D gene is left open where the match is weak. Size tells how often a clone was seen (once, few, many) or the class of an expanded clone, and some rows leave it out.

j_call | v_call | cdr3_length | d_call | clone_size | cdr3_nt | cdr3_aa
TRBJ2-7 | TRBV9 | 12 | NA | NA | TGTGCCAGCAGCCCCGACAGCTACGAGCAGTACTTC | CASSPDSYEQYF
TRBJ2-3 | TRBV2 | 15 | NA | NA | TGTGCCAGCAGTGGAGGGGGGGACCGCACAGATACGCAGTATTTT | CASSGGGDRTDTQYF
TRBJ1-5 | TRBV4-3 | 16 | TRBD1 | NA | TGCGCCAGCAGCCAAGATCGCTTACAGGGGTCAGGGCCCCAGCATTTT | CASSQDRLQGSGPQHF
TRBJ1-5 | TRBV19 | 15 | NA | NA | TGTGCCAGTAGTACTCGACAGGTAGGGGAGCAGCCCCAGCATTTT | CASSTRQVGEQPQHF
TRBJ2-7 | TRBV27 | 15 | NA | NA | TGTGCCAGCAGCGTCACCGGGGACGGAGCCTACGAGCAGTACTTC | CASSVTGDGAYEQYF
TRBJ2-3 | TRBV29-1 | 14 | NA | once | TGCAGCGTTGTACGACCTGGAGGTGCAGATACGCAGTATTTT | CSVVRPGGADTQYF
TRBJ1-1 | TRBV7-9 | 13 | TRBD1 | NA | TGTGCCAGCAGAGGACAGGGTGTATCTGAAGCTTTCTTT | CASRGQGVSEAFF
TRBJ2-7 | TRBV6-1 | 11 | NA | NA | TGTGCCAGCCTGTCCGGCGGCGAGCAGTACTTC | CASLSGGEQYF
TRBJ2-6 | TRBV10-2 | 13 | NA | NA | TGCGCCAGCGGCCGCTCTGGGGCCAACGTCCTGACTTTC | CASGRSGANVLTF
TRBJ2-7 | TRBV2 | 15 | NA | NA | TGTGCCAGCAGTGAAGGACTGGGACACCCCTACGAGCAGTACTTC | CASSEGLGHPYEQYF
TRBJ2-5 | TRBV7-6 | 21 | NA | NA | TGTGCCAGCAGCTTAGCGAACCGGGACGAGCTTTCAATCCCTTACCAAGAGACCCAGTACTTC | CASSLANRDELSIPYQETQYF
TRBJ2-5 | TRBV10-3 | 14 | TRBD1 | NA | TGTGCCATCAGTGAGATGCAGGGGGAAGAGACCCAGTACTTC | CAISEMQGEETQYF
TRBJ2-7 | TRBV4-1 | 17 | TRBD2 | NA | TGCGCCAGCAGCCAAGGACTAGCGGGAGAACCTCCCTACGAGCAGTACTTC | CASSQGLAGEPPYEQYF
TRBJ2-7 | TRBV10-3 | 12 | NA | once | TGTGCCATAAGGGCGGTCCGGGGCGAGCAGTACTTC | CAIRAVRGEQYF
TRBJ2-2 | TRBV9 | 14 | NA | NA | TGTGCCAGCAGCTCTCAGGGGTTCACCGGGGAGCTGTTTTTT | CASSSQGFTGELFF
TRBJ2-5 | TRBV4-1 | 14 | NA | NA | TGCGCCAGCAGCCAAGATTTACTATCGGAGACCCAGTACTTC | CASSQDLLSETQYF
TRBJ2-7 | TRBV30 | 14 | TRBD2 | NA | TGTGCCTGGAGTGTCCGGGAGGGCCGCTACGAGCAGTACTTC | CAWSVREGRYEQYF
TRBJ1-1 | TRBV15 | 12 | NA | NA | TGTGCCACCAGCAGACTCGGACTCGAAGCTTTCTTT | CATSRLGLEAFF
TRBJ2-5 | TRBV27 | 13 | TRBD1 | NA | TGTGCCAGCATAGGGGGCGTCCAAGAGACCCAGTACTTC | CASIGGVQETQYF
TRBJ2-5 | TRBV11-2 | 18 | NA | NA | TGTGCCAGCAGCTTAGGCTTGGACGGACCCTCCGAATTCGTGACCCAGTACTTC | CASSLGLDGPSEFVTQYF
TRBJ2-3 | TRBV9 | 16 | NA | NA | TGTGCCAGCGGAGGGGGAACCCCGGGGAGCACAGATACGCAGTATTTT | CASGGGTPGSTDTQYF
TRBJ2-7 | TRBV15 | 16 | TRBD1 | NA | TGTGCCACCAGCCGCGGACAGGGGCAAGTTGTGTACGAGCAGTACTTC | CATSRGQGQVVYEQYF
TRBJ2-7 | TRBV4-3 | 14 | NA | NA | TGCGCCAGCAGCCAAGACAGGGGAACCTACGAGCAGTACTTC | CASSQDRGTYEQYF
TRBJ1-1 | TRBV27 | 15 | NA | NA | TGTGCCAGCAGTTTATCGAGGGGGGGGAACACTGAAGCTTTCTTT | CASSLSRGGNTEAFF
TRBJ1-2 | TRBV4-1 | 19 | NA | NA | TGCGCCAGCAGCCAGCAAAGGGCTACTATCAGGGGCCGCGAGTCGGGCTACACCTTC | CASSQQRATIRGRESGYTF
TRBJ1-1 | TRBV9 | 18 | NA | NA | TGTGCCAGCAGCCCCTATTGGGGCCCGGGGAGGTCGGACACTGAAGCTTTCTTT | CASSPYWGPGRSDTEAFF
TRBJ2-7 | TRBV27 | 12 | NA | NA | TGTGCCAGCAGTTTATCAGGGCGCGAGCAGTACTTC | CASSLSGREQYF
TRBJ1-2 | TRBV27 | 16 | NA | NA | TGTGCCAGCAGCCCGGACTTCGCGAAGAAGGGCTATGGCTACACCTTC | CASSPDFAKKGYGYTF
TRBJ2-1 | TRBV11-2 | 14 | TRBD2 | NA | TGTGCCAGCAGCTTAGATGCGGGAGTGGATGAGCAGTTCTTC | CASSLDAGVDEQFF
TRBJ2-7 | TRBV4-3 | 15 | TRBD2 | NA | TGCGCCAGCAGCCAAGGGCTAGCGGGAGTTTACGAGCAGTACTTC | CASSQGLAGVYEQYF
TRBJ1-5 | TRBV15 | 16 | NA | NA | TGTGCCACCAGCACCATCCGAGACCCGTCGGACCAGCCCCAGCATTTT | CATSTIRDPSDQPQHF
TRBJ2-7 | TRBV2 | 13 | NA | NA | TGTGCCAGCAGTGTGGGGGGACTCTACGAGCAGTACTTC | CASSVGGLYEQYF
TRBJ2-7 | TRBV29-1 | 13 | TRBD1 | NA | TGCAGCGTGGGGACAGGGTCGACCTACGAGCAGTACTTC | CSVGTGSTYEQYF
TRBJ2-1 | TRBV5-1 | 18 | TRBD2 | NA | TGCGCCAGCAGGACCGAACGGGTCTCTAGCGGGGAAGACAATGAGCAGTTCTTC | CASRTERVSSGEDNEQFF
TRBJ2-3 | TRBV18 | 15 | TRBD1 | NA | TGTGCCAGCTCACCACTGGGTCAGGGGGAGGATACGCAGTATTTT | CASSPLGQGEDTQYF
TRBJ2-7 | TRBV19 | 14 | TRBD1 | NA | TGTGCCAGTAGTATCGGGACAGCCTCCTACGAGCAGTACTTC | CASSIGTASYEQYF
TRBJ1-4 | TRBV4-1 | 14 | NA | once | TGCGCCAGCAGCCAAGATTTGGTGATTGAAAAACTGTTTTTT | CASSQDLVIEKLFF
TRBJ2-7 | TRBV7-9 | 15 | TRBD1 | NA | TGTGCCAGCAGCTATTGGACAGGGGATACCTACGAGCAGTACTTC | CASSYWTGDTYEQYF
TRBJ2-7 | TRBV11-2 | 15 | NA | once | TGTGCCAGCAGCTTAGGCCCCAACGCGGAGTACGAGCAGTACTTC | CASSLGPNAEYEQYF
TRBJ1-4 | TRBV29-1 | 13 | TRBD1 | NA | TGCAGCGTTAGGGGACAGGGTGGTGAAAAACTGTTTTTT | CSVRGQGGEKLFF
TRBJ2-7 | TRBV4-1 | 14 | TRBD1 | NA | TGCGCCAGCAGCCAAGGACAGGGGGCCGGCGAGCAGTACTTC | CASSQGQGAGEQYF
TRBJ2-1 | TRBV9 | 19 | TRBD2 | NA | TGTGCCAGCAGCGTAGAAGGACTAGCGGGAGTGGGCTCCTACAATGAGCAGTTCTTC | CASSVEGLAGVGSYNEQFF
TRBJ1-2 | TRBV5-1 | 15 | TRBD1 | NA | TGCGCCAGCAGCCCCGAACCGGGACAGGTATATGGCTACACCTTC | CASSPEPGQVYGYTF
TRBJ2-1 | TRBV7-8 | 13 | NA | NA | TGTGCCAGCAGACCCAGGGTACGAAATGAGCAGTTCTTC | CASRPRVRNEQFF
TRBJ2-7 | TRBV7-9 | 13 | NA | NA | TGTGCCAGTGATTGGGGGACGGGTCGCGAGCAGTACTTC | CASDWGTGREQYF
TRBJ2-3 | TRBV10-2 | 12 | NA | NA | TGCGCCAGCAGTCCTGGCACAGATACGCAGTATTTT | CASSPGTDTQYF
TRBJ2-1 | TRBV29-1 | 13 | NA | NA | TGCAGCGTTGACCCTCACGGATACAATGAGCAGTTCTTC | CSVDPHGYNEQFF
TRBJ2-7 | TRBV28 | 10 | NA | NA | TGTGCCAGTGGGGTCTACGAGCAGTACTTC | CASGVYEQYF
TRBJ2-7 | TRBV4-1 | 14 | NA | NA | TGCGCCAGCAGCCAACGCGGGAACCCTTACGAGCAGTACTTC | CASSQRGNPYEQYF
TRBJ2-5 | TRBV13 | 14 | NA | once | TGTGCCAGCAGCTCTCGGGACTTCCAAGAGACCCAGTACTTC | CASSSRDFQETQYF
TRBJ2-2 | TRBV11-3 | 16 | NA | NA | TGTGCCAGCAGCTTAGAACCGGGCAGCGACACCGGGGAGCTGTTTTTT | CASSLEPGSDTGELFF
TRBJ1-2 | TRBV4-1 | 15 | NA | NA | TGCGCCAGCAGCCAAGGCCAGGGGACTAACTATGGCTACACCTTC | CASSQGQGTNYGYTF
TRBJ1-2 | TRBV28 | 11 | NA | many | TGTGTAGTGGCCAGAAACTATGGCTACACCTTC | CVVARNYGYTF
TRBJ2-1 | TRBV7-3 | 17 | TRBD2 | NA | TGTGCCAGCAGCTTCCGTAGCGGGAGAGGGTTGGAGAATGAGCAGTTCTTC | CASSFRSGRGLENEQFF
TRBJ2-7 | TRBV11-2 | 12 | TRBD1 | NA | TGTGCCAGCAGCTCCCGGACAGGCGAGCAGTACTTC | CASSSRTGEQYF
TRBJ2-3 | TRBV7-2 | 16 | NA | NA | TGTGCCAGCAGCCTAGCCGGGAGCGAGTACACAGATACGCAGTATTTT | CASSLAGSEYTDTQYF
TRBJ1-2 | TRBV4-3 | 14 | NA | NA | TGCGCCAGCAGCCAACTGCTTCCCACGTATGGCTACACCTTC | CASSQLLPTYGYTF
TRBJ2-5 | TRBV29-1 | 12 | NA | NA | TGCAGCGACCGGGACGGACAAGAGACCCAGTACTTC | CSDRDGQETQYF